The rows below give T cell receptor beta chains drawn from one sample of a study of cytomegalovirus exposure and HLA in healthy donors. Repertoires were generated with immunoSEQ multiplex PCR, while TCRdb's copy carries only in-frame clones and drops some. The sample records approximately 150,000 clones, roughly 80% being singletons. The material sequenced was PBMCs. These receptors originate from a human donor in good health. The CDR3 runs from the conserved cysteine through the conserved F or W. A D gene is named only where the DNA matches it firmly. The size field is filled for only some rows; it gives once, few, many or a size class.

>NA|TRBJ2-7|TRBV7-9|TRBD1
TGTGCCAGCAGCCCGGACAGGGAAATCTACGAGCAGTACTTC
CASSPDREIYEQYF
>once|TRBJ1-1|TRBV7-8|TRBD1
TGTGCCACAGACAGGGCGAGGACGGCTGAAGCTTTCTTT
CATDRARTAEAFF
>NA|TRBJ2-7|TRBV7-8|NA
TGTGCCAGCAGCTTAACGGGTTCCGCCTACGAGCAGTACTTC
CASSLTGSAYEQYF
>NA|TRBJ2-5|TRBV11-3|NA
TGTGCCAGCAGCTTAGGCCTAGTAGTGTTACCGGACCAAGAGACCCAGTACTTC
CASSLGLVVLPDQETQYF
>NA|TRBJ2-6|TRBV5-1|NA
TGCGCCAGCAGCCCCAACTACCTCCTCTCTGGGGCCAACGTCCTGACTTTC
CASSPNYLLSGANVLTF
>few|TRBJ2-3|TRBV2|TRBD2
TGTGCCAGCAGTGAGTCGACTAGCGGGGGTCGGGGAGATACGCAGTATTTT
CASSESTSGGRGDTQYF
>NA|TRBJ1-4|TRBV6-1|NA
TGTGCCAGCAGGCATTTAGCTAATGAAAAACTGTTTTTT
CASRHLANEKLFF
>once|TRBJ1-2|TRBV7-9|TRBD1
TGTGCCAGCAGCCCGACTCTGGACAGGCCCACTATGGGCTACACCTTC
CASSPTLDRPTMGYTF
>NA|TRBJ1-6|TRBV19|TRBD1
TGTGCCAGTACCATAGCAGGGGGTTCCTATAATTCACCCCTCCACTTT
CASTIAGGSYNSPLHF
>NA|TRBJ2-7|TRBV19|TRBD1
TGTGCCAGTAGTAACCGGGACAGGGATCAGTACGAGCAGTACTTC
CASSNRDRDQYEQYF
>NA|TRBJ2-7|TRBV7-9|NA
TGTGCCAGCAGCTCCAGCTCCTACGAGCAGTACTTC
CASSSSSYEQYF
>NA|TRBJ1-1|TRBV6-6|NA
TGTGCCAGCAGTTACTCCAGGAGTTCAGGGCGGACTGAAGCTTTCTTT
CASSYSRSSGRTEAFF
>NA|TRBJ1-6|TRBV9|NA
TGTGCCAGCAGCGCAGATGTGGGACAAAATAATTCACCCCTCCACTTT
CASSADVGQNNSPLHF